This T cell receptor beta chain is from a study of blood T cell repertoires in COVID-19. On the study more broadly: The United States, Italy and Spain supplied acute and convalescent COVID-19 samples.

Cohorts were assigned according to the clinical history that participants reported. CDR3 length equals 15 residues. With V trimmed by 4 bases and J by 6 bases, 4 bases remained unmatched. Germline V CDR1 and CDR2: KGHSH, LQKENI. Source study methods: By means of reference gene primer amplification, nucleated cell counts were estimated. TCRdb keeps only in-frame clones here, not all; method: immunoSEQ multiplex PCR. Clonal size and the V and J genes are those of that table, whereas D and trimming came from the DNA. Of under 150,000 clones in the sample, 75% to 90% were seen once. The clonotype originates from a man aged 45-65 years in a cohort exposed to, infected with or recovered from COVID-19 (not recorded which). Sample: PBMCs or T cells enriched from blood (not recorded which). This chain joins TRBV18 and TRBJ2-2; 11 nucleotides align to TRBD1. DNA for the CDR3: TGTGCCAGCTCACTGGGACAGGGGGTCGCCGGGGAGCTGTTTTTT. Protein product: CASSLGQGVAGELFF. Full variable domain (rest looked up from reference TRBV18 and TRBJ2-2): NAGVMQNPRHLVRRRGQEARLRCSPMKGHSHVYWYRQLPEEGLKFMVYLQKENIIDESGMPKERFSAEFPKEGPSILRIQQVVRGDSAAYFCASSLGQGVAGELFFGEGSRLTVL.